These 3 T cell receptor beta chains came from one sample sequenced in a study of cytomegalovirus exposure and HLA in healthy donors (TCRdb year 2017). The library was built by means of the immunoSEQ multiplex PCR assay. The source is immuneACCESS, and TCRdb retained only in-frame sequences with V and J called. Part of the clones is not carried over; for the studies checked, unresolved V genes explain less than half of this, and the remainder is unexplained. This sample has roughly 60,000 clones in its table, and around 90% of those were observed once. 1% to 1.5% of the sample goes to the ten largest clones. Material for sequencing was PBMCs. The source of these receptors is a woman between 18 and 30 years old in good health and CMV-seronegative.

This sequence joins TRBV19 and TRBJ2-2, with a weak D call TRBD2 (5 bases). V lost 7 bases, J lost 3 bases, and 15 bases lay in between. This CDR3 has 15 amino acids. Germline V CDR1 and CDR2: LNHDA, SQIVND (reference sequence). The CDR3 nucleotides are TGTGCCAGTACCCCCACGGGGAGAGACACCGGGGAGCTGTTTTTT. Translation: CASTPTGRDTGELFF. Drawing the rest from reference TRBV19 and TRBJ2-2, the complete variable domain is DGGITQSPKYLFRKEGQNVTLSCEQNLNHDAMYWYRQDPGQGLRLIYYSQIVNDFQKGDIAEGYSVSREKKESFPLTVTSAQKNPTAFYLCASTPTGRDTGELFFGEGSRLTVL.

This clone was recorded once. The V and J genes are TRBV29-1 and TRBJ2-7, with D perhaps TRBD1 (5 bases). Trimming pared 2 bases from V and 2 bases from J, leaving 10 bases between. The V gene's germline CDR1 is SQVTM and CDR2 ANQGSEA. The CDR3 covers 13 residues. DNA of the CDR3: TGCAGCGTTGAATTGACAGAAACCTACGAGCAGTACTTC. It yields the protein CSVELTETYEQYF.

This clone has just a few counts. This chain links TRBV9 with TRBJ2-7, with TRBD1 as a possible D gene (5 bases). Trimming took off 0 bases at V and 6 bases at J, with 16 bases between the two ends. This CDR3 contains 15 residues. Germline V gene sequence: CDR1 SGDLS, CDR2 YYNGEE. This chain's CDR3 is CASSVEGQGTVEQYF. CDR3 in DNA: TGTGCCAGCAGCGTAGAAGGCCAGGGAACGGTCGAGCAGTACTTC.